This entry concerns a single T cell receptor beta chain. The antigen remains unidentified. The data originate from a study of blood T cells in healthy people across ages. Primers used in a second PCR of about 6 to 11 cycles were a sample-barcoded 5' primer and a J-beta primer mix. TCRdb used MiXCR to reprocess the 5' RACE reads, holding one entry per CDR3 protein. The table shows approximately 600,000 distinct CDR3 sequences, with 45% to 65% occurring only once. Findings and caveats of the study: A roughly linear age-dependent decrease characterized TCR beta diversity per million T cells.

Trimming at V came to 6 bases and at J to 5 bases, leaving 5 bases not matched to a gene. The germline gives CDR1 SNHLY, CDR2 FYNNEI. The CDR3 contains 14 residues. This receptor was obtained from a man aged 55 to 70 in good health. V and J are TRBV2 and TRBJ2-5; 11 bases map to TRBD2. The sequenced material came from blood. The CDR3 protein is CASSIAGGLETQYF. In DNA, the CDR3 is TGTGCCAGCAGCATAGCGGGGGGGCTCGAGACCCAGTACTTC.